This T cell receptor beta chain was captured in a study of early T cells in non-severe SARS-CoV-2 infection. The study, taken as a whole, reports: The VDJdb matching leaned toward anti-spike CD8 responses and overlooked private and CD4 specificities.

Germline assignment: CDR1 SGHVS and CDR2 FQNEAQ. The CDR3 loop spans 16 amino acids. V gave up 5 bases and J gave up 7 bases, with 21 bases separating them. cDNA molecules, individually, were tagged with unique molecular identifiers. Each CDR3 protein is one row after TCRdb ran MiXCR on the 5' RACE reads. The table has some 49,000 distinct CDR3 sequences, around 8% seen once. Concerning this clonotype: Its antigen is as yet unknown.

Sequences were obtained from whole blood. The sequence derives from an adult who was a healthcare worker with PCR-confirmed SARS-CoV-2 infection or an uninfected control (not recorded which). V is TRBV7-8 and J is TRBJ2-1, with D possibly matching TRBD2 (6 bases). CDR3 in amino acids: CASSTRLGRAGNEQFF. The DNA for the CDR3 is TGTGCCAGCAGCACTCGACTAGGTCGGGCAGGGAATGAGCAGTTCTTC.